Below, 12 T cell receptor beta chains from the same sample are listed, as sequenced in a study of blood T cells in healthy people across ages. The use of a sample-barcoded 5' primer and a J-beta primer mix characterized a second PCR of 7 to 11 cycles. TCRdb itself ran the 5' RACE reads through MiXCR, one entry per CDR3 protein. The sample has over 1,300,000 distinct CDR3 sequences; roughly 60% are singletons. Sequencing used blood. The receptors derive from a man younger than 35 in good health.

V gene TRBV6-5 combines with J gene TRBJ2-2, with a weak D call TRBD1 (6 bases). Trimming stripped 10 bases from V and 2 bases from J, with 14 bases between. The CDR3 contains 14 residues. CDR1 and CDR2 (germline): MNHEY, SVGAGI. In nucleotides, the CDR3 is TGTGCCACCGACCCGGGGACAAACACCGGGGAGCTGTTTTTT. As protein: CATDPGTNTGELFF.

The V call is TRBV4-1, the J call TRBJ2-3; 7 bases align to TRBD2. Unmatched junction bases numbered 9, after V lost 10 bases and J lost 2 bases. Germline V gene data show CDR1 as MGHRA and CDR2 as YSYEKL. CDR3 length equals 14 residues. CDR3 loop: CATGTKPYTDTQYF. In DNA form, the CDR3 reads TGCGCCACTGGGACTAAGCCCTACACAGATACGCAGTATTTT.

V and J are TRBV25-1 and TRBJ1-6, with D possibly being TRBD1 (5 bases). The V end was cut by 4 bases, the J end by 1 base, with 11 bases between. Germline V lookup: CDR1 MGHDK, CDR2 SYGVNS. The CDR3 covers 16 residues. The chain's CDR3 is CASSGSRESYNSPLHF. The CDR3 nucleotides are TGTGCCAGCAGTGGGTCCAGGGAATCCTATAATTCACCCCTCCACTTT. Full variable domain (outside the CDR3, taken from reference TRBV25-1 and TRBJ1-6): EADIYQTPRYLVIGTGKKITLECSQTMGHDKMYWYQQDPGMELHLIHYSYGVNSTEKGDLSSESTVSRIRTEHFPLTLESARPSHTSQYLCASSGSRESYNSPLHFGNGTRLTVT.

The rearrangement joins TRBV4-1 to TRBJ1-6; D remains ambiguous. Trimming removed 1 base from V and 0 bases from J, with 10 bases in between. Per germline, CDR1 MGHRA and CDR2 YSYEKL. The CDR3 runs 17 residues. CDR3 nucleotides: TGCGCCAGCAGCCAAGGGCAGGCGAGCTCCTATAATTCACCCCTCCACTTT. This sequence encodes CASSQGQASSYNSPLHF.

The J gene is TRBJ2-5, the V gene TRBV6-1; a weak D match, TRBD1 (6 bases). CDR3 length equals 14 residues. Germline-derived CDR1 and CDR2 are MNHNS and SASEGT. The V end was cut by 6 bases, the J end by 5 bases, with 16 bases between. The CDR3 sequence is CASRVEQGYETQYF. The CDR3 DNA reads TGTGCCAGCAGAGTTGAACAGGGATACGAGACCCAGTACTTC.

This clonotype has more than one count but fewer than ten. This CDR3 reads CASSLERLASTDTQYF. In DNA, the CDR3 is TGCGCCAGCAGCTTGGAACGGTTAGCTAGCACAGATACGCAGTATTTT. V and J are TRBV5-1 and TRBJ2-3; D is uncertain. There are 16 residues in the CDR3. The V end was cut by 0 bases, the J end by 0 bases, with 11 bases between. The germline V gene has CDR1 SGHRS and CDR2 YFSETQ.

The sample holds a few counts of this clonotype. The CDR3 loop reads CASSQVTFDIQYF. CDR3 in DNA: TGTGCCAGCAGCCAAGTCACGTTCGACATTCAGTACTTC. This sequence joins TRBV14 and TRBJ2-4; D is ambiguous. V lost 1 base and J 8 bases, leaving 9 bases between the germline ends. CDR1 is SGHDN, CDR2 FVKESK, per germline. The CDR3 extends over 13 amino acids.

J is TRBJ2-2 and V is TRBV3-1; 7 bases match TRBD2. This CDR3 is 15 amino acids long. CDR1 and CDR2 from the germline V gene are LGHDT and YNNKEL (reference sequence). With 0 bases clipped from V and 4 bases from J, the junction kept 2 bases outside the gene matches. The CDR3 DNA reads TGTGCCAGCAGCCAAGAAGGCGGGAGCACCGGGGAGCTGTTTTTT. Residues: CASSQEGGSTGELFF.

V and J are TRBV20-1 and TRBJ2-4; D is undetermined. The length of the CDR3 is 13 residues. CDR1 and CDR2 from the germline V gene are DFQATT and SNEGSKA (reference sequence). Trimming shortened V by 3 bases and J by 2 bases, and 8 bases separated the two germline ends. The CDR3 here is CSASALPKNIQYF. DNA of the CDR3: TGCAGTGCTAGTGCGCTGCCCAAAAACATTCAGTACTTC.

As concerns this clonotype: Relative to the germline gene, one junction end is altered; a read error may explain this. The V and J genes are TRBV6-1 and TRBJ2-1; 9 nucleotides line up with TRBD2. This CDR3 is 15 amino acids long. Germline lookup yields CDR1 MNHNS and CDR2 SASEGT. CDR3 residues: CVSTVVAGALNEQFF. The CDR3 DNA follows: TGTGTCAGCACGGTGGTAGCGGGAGCTCTCAATGAGCAGTTCTTC.

This clonotype was seen a handful of times. The CDR3 reads CSVTDGQGAFF. In DNA form, the CDR3 reads TGCAGCGTCACGGACGGCCAAGGGGCTTTCTTT. This chain connects TRBV29-1 to TRBJ1-1; no clear D. This CDR3 is built from 11 residues. Germline V gene sequence: CDR1 SQVTM, CDR2 ANQGSEA. V was clipped by 6 bases and J by 11 bases, with 16 bases between them.

V usage is TRBV20-1 and J usage is TRBJ2-7, with D possibly being TRBD1 (5 bases). The CDR3 covers 14 residues. V was pared by 3 bases and J by 2 bases, with 14 bases between. Germline CDR1 DFQATT, CDR2 SNEGSKA (reference sequence). The CDR3 reads CSASSRELAYEQYF. Here the CDR3 DNA reads TGCAGTGCTAGTTCCAGGGAATTGGCCTACGAGCAGTACTTC.